What follows are 18 T cell receptor beta chains derived from one specimen sequenced in a study of beta chain features in type 1 diabetes. What was sequenced were expressed TCRB transcripts, since all of the isolated RNA had been reverse transcribed. The method was immunoSEQ multiplex PCR; TCRdb's version includes in-frame clones alone and lacks a portion of them. The sample lists roughly 310,000 clones, more than 9.5% occurring once. The sequenced material came from naive CD4+ T cells from blood. The receptors were sampled from a woman aged 30 to 39 in good health.

This clone was counted a few times. V usage is TRBV9 and J usage is TRBJ2-3; D perhaps matches TRBD1 (6 bases). CDR3 length equals 16 residues. V was shortened by 3 bases and J by 0 bases, with 14 bases between the two germline ends. Germline loops: CDR1 SGDLS, CDR2 YYNGEE. The CDR3 is CASSGQDKSSTDTQYF. The DNA for the CDR3 is TGTGCCAGCAGCGGACAGGACAAATCTAGCACAGATACGCAGTATTTT.

The rearrangement links TRBV7-6 to TRBJ2-1; 13 nucleotides line up with TRBD2. In germline, CDR1 is SGHVS, CDR2 FNYEAQ. The CDR3 totals 15 residues. J gave up 4 bases and V 11 bases, and 8 bases lay outside the gene matches. The CDR3 DNA reads as TGTGCCGTCGCGAGGGGACTAGCGGGGTACAATGAGCAGTTCTTC. As protein: CAVARGLAGYNEQFF.

This clone showed up just a few times. In nucleotides, the CDR3 is TGTGCCAGCAGCCCCGGACAGGGTGGACTCTACGAGCAGTACTTC. Protein product: CASSPGQGGLYEQYF. V is TRBV28 and J is TRBJ2-7, with 8 positions matching TRBD1. Germline lookup yields CDR1 MDHEN and CDR2 SYDVKM. The CDR3 runs to 15 residues. Unmatched junction bases numbered 10, after V lost 6 bases and J lost 3 bases.

As concerns this clone: The same CDR3 arises from other DNA sequences in this sample as well. The rearrangement uses TRBV5-1 and TRBJ2-3; D might be TRBD1 (5 bases). V lost 2 bases and J lost 2, with 9 bases in between. The CDR3 runs to 14 residues. The germline V gene encodes CDR1 SGHRS and CDR2 YFSETQ. The CDR3 DNA follows: TGCGCCAGCAGCTTTGACAGAGCCACAGATACGCAGTATTTT. This encodes CASSFDRATDTQYF.

V gene TRBV7-9 combines with J gene TRBJ2-1, with TRBD2 identical over 12 bases. V shed 4 bases and J 5 bases; nucleotides not matched to a gene: 9. CDR1 SEHNR and CDR2 FQNEAQ come from the germline V gene (reference sequence). The CDR3 loop spans 17 amino acids. The CDR3 DNA reads TGTGCCAGCAGCTCACCAGACCGACTAGCGGGAGACAATGAGCAGTTCTTC. Amino acid sequence: CASSSPDRLAGDNEQFF.

V usage is TRBV12-2 and J usage is TRBJ1-1; the table's TRBD1 call for D was not verified on the DNA. TRBV12-2 is reported as a pseudogene. This CDR3 spans 17 amino acids. CDR3 region: CASRPWSGTAKNTEAFF. CDR3 DNA sequence: TGTGCAAGTCGTCCGTGGTCCGGGACAGCTAAGAACACTGAAGCTTTCTTT.

The sample holds a few counts of this clone. J is TRBJ2-1 and V is TRBV9; TRBD1 agrees at 9 bases. This CDR3 region has 17 residues. Trimming took 2 bases from V and 4 from J; bases not matched to a gene: 10. CDR1 is SGDLS, CDR2 YYNGEE, per germline. This CDR3 reads CASSVTWGGTGYNEQFF. Here the CDR3 DNA reads TGTGCCAGCAGCGTTACCTGGGGAGGGACAGGGTACAATGAGCAGTTCTTC.

The J gene is TRBJ2-3, the V gene TRBV4-2; 10 nucleotides match TRBD2. Trimming cost V 0 bases and J 1 base; bases outside gene matches: 10. The CDR3 consists of 19 residues. CDR1 LGHNA and CDR2 YNFKEQ come from the germline V gene. This CDR3 reads CASSQEGTSASSRTDTQYF. CDR3 DNA sequence: TGTGCCAGCAGCCAAGAAGGGACTAGCGCTTCCTCCCGCACAGATACGCAGTATTTT.

This chain uses TRBV6-5 with TRBJ2-1; TRBD1 agrees at 8 bases. This CDR3 has 12 amino acids. Germline CDR1 is MNHEY and CDR2 is SVGAGI. The junction had 2 bases not matched to a gene; V was cut back by 10 bases and J by 3 bases. The CDR3, as DNA: TGTGCCACGGACAGGGTCTACAATGAGCAGTTCTTC. Residues: CATDRVYNEQFF.

The chain combines TRBV7-8 with TRBJ2-7; the match to TRBD1 covers 8 bases. V lost 5 bases and J lost 1; bases outside the gene matches: 10. The germline gives CDR1 SGHVS, CDR2 FQNEAQ. The CDR3 totals 16 residues. CDR3 in amino acids: CASSDQGALFSYEQYF. The CDR3 DNA is TGTGCCAGCAGCGACCAGGGGGCTCTGTTTTCCTACGAGCAGTACTTC.

The chain has TRBV2 and TRBJ2-5, with no clear D. The germline gives CDR1 SNHLY, CDR2 FYNNEI. The CDR3 covers 11 residues. The V end lost 4 bases, the J end lost 3 bases, and 3 bases lay between the germline ends. CDR3 loop: CASSVKETQYF. The DNA of the CDR3 is TGTGCCAGCAGTGTCAAAGAGACCCAGTACTTC.

The chain recombines TRBV30 with TRBJ1-1, with D maybe TRBD1 (5 bases). Between the trimmed V and J ends, which lost 0 bases and 4 bases, there was a span of 18 bases. The CDR3 has 16 residues. Germline V gene data show CDR1 as GTSNPN and CDR2 as SVGIG (reference sequence). CDR3 residues: CAWSVSGAGTTTEAFF. CDR3 sequence (DNA): TGTGCCTGGAGTGTGAGTGGGGCGGGGACTACCACTGAAGCTTTCTTT.

V is TRBV7-9 and J is TRBJ2-7, with D tentatively TRBD1 (6 bases). This CDR3 region has 17 residues. The germline gives CDR1 SEHNR, CDR2 FQNEAQ (reference sequence). The ends were cut back, 4 bases at V and 3 bases at J, with 22 bases in the middle. CDR3 sequence (DNA): TGTGCCAGCAGCTCGGCAGGGGAGCCGGGCCTGGGCTACGAGCAGTACTTC. Protein: CASSSAGEPGLGYEQYF.

The chain links TRBV30 to TRBJ2-2; 7 nucleotides line up with TRBD2. The V gene end was trimmed by 2 bases and the J gene end by 7 bases; junction bases not matched to a gene: 7. Germline CDR1 is GTSNPN and CDR2 is SVGIG (reference sequence). The CDR3 contains 14 residues. The CDR3 DNA reads TGTGCCTGGAGTAAGACTAGCTTGGGCGGGGAGCTGTTTTTT. It yields the protein CAWSKTSLGGELFF.

V gene TRBV9 combines with J gene TRBJ2-1; no clear D. V lost 1 base, J lost 6 bases, and 11 bases lay in between. Germline CDR1 and CDR2: SGDLS and YYNGEE. This CDR3 spans 14 amino acids. Here the CDR3 reads CASSVTTLGNEQFF. In nucleotides, the CDR3 is TGTGCCAGCAGCGTAACTACCCTCGGCAATGAGCAGTTCTTC. The complete variable domain, with remaining parts taken from reference TRBV9 and TRBJ2-1, reads DSGVTQTPKHLITATGQRVTLRCSPRSGDLSVYWYQQSLDQGLQFLIQYYNGEERAKGNILERFSAQQFPDLHSELNLSSLELGDSALYFCASSVTTLGNEQFFGPGTRLTVL.

In DNA, the CDR3 is TGTGCCCGCCAGATTTACAATGAGCAGTTCTTC. Encoded protein: CARQIYNEQFF. The rearrangement joins TRBV21-1 to TRBJ2-1; the table's D call of TRBD1 was not tested on the DNA. TRBV21-1 is noted as a pseudogene. This CDR3 comprises 11 residues.

The chain is built from TRBV18 and TRBJ2-5, with D perhaps TRBD2 (5 bases). Per the germline V gene, CDR1 is KGHSH and CDR2 is LQKENI. This CDR3 comprises 14 residues. Trimming removed 6 bases at V and 5 bases at J, with 16 bases between. The CDR3 is CASSQTTVAETQYF. In DNA, the CDR3 is TGTGCCAGCTCGCAGACTACCGTCGCGGAGACCCAGTACTTC.

Only a few counts were recorded for this clone. J is TRBJ2-1 and V is TRBV9; maybe TRBD2 (6 bases). The CDR3 contains 17 residues. Germline assignment: CDR1 SGDLS and CDR2 YYNGEE. V lost 0 bases to trimming and J lost 3 bases, with 16 bases between them. Written as DNA, the CDR3 is TGTGCCAGCAGCGTAGTGTTGGGGGGAGGAGGCTACAATGAGCAGTTCTTC. Protein sequence: CASSVVLGGGGYNEQFF.